These 2 T cell receptor beta chains share one sample of origin, sequenced in a study of blood T cells in healthy people across ages. A J-beta primer mix and a sample-barcoded 5' primer were used in a second PCR of roughly 7 to 12 cycles. TCRdb itself ran the 5' RACE reads through MiXCR, one entry per CDR3 protein. The data contain about 620,000 distinct CDR3 sequences, around 21% of them singletons. The sequenced sample was blood. These receptors all come from a man between 70 and 80 years old in good health.

The rearrangement uses TRBV14 and TRBJ1-1, with D perhaps TRBD1 (5 bases). Trimming took 5 bases from V and 4 from J, leaving 17 bases between them. This CDR3 spans 15 amino acids. Germline V gives CDR1 SGHDN, CDR2 FVKESK. The CDR3 loop reads CASSGGLGVTTEAFF. Here the CDR3 DNA reads TGTGCCAGCAGCGGGGGTTTGGGGGTCACCACTGAAGCTTTCTTT.

This clonotype has only a few counts. The chain uses TRBV6-1 and TRBJ2-5, with D uncertain. The CDR3 has 12 residues. V was cut by 5 bases and J by 4 bases, with 8 bases left in between. Germline CDR1 and CDR2: MNHNS and SASEGT. As DNA, the CDR3 is TGTGCCAGCAGTCGACACGGAGAGACCCAGTACTTC. Its protein product is CASSRHGETQYF.